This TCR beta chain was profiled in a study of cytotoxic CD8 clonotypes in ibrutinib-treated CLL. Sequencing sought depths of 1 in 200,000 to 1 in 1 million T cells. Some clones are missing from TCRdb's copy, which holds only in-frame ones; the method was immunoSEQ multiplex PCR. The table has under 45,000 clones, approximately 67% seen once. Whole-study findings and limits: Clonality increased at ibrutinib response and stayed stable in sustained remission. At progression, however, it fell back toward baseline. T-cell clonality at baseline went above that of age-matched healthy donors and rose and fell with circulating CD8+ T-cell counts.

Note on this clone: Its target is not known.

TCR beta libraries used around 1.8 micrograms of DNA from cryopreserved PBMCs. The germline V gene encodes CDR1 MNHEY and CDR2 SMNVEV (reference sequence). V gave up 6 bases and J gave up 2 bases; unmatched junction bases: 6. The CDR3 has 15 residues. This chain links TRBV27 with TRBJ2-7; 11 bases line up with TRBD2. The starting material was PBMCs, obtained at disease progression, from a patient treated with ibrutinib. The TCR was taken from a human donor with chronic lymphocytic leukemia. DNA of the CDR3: TGTGCCAGCAGGTCCTTGACTAGCGGGACCTACGAGCAGTACTTC. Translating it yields CASRSLTSGTYEQYF.